This TCR beta chain stems from a study of cytomegalovirus exposure and HLA in healthy donors. Worth noting for this clone: Its antigen is still unknown.

Notes on the study in general: Owing to their indistinguishability, certain V segments, notably TRBV6-2 and TRBV6-3, were excluded. A likely sequencing artifact accounted for one observed cluster of highly shared sequence variants.

This CDR3 contains 16 residues. The germline V gene encodes CDR1 LNHDA and CDR2 SQIVND (reference sequence). Trimming pared 5 bases from V and 5 bases from J, leaving 21 bases between. The study ran its PCR with 60 Vbeta and 13 Jbeta primers. Assay: immunoSEQ multiplex PCR; the TCRdb copy retains only in-frame clones and omits some. The sample contains about 86,000 clones, around 75% of which appear only once. Input material: PBMCs. The sequence came from a woman aged 35 to 49 in good health and CMV-seropositive. The chain employs TRBV19 and TRBJ2-5, with D tentatively TRBD2 (6 bases). DNA for the CDR3: TGTGCCAGTAGTTACGGGGGTAGGGCCCGCCAGGAGACCCAGTACTTC. It encodes CASSYGGRARQETQYF.